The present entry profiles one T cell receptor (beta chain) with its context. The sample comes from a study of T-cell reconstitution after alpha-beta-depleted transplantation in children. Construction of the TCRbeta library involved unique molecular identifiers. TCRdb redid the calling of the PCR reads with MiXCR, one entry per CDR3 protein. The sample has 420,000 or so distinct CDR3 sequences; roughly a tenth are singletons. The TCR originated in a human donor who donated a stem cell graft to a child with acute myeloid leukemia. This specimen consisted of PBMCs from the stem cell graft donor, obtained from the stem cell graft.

CDR3 in amino acids: CSVEENRGDTQYF. Written as DNA, the CDR3 is TGCAGCGTTGAAGAAAACAGGGGGGATACGCAGTATTTT. The chain is built from TRBV29-1 and TRBJ2-3; 8 nucleotides agree with TRBD1. This CDR3 has 13 residues. After removal of 0 bases from V and 6 bases from J, the junction contained 2 bases not matched to a gene. CDR1 SQVTM and CDR2 ANQGSEA come from the germline V gene.